Following are 16 T cell receptor beta chains from one sample sequenced in a study of cytomegalovirus exposure and HLA in healthy donors. The PCR made use of 60 Vbeta and 13 Jbeta primers. Profiling relied on immunoSEQ multiplex PCR, and the TCRdb table lists in-frame clones only, not all of them. The sample consists of under 200,000 clones, about 72% of them appearing once. Sequenced sample: PBMCs. These TCRs come from a man between 45 and 60 years old in good health and CMV-seropositive.

This clone appeared a few times. The V call is TRBV5-4, the J call TRBJ2-7, with a tentative D call TRBD2 (5 bases). Trimming left V 4 bases short and J 2 bases short, with 10 bases between. CDR3 size: 13 residues. Germline CDR1 and CDR2: SGHNT and YYREEE (reference sequence). The CDR3 is CASSEGKTYEQYF. For the CDR3, the DNA is TGTGCCAGCAGCGAGGGTAAAACCTACGAGCAGTACTTC.

The CDR3, as DNA: TGCGCCAGCAGCCAAGCGACAGGGGATAGGAATGAGCAGTTCTTC. It encodes CASSQATGDRNEQFF. The chain has TRBV4-1 and TRBJ2-1; TRBD1 matches at 8 bases. J was trimmed by 7 bases and V by 1 base; bases with no gene match: 6. CDR3 size: 15 residues. CDR1 and CDR2 (germline): MGHRA, YSYEKL.

This clone was picked up a small number of times. The chain has TRBV28 and TRBJ2-2; 10 bases match TRBD1. CDR3 size: 15 residues. Per germline, CDR1 MDHEN and CDR2 SYDVKM. Losses at the gene ends were 4 bases for V and 6 bases for J; bases not matched to a gene: 5. For the CDR3, the DNA is TGTGCCAGCAGTTGGGGGGACAGGGGTTCCGGGGAGCTGTTTTTT. Translating gives CASSWGDRGSGELFF.

V usage is TRBV9 and J usage is TRBJ1-3; D uncertain. CDR1 and CDR2 (germline): SGDLS, YYNGEE. This CDR3 region has 14 residues. The ends were cut back, 6 bases at V and 0 bases at J, with 10 bases in the middle. The chain's CDR3 is CASTGGLSGNTIYF. For the CDR3, the DNA is TGTGCCAGCACGGGCGGACTCTCTGGAAACACCATATATTTT.

The chain has TRBV5-4 and TRBJ2-7; D is perhaps TRBD2 (5 bases). CDR3 size: 15 residues. Between the trimmed V and J ends, which lost 1 base and 2 bases, there was a span of 13 bases. Germline lookup yields CDR1 SGHNT and CDR2 YYREEE (reference sequence). The CDR3 DNA reads TGTGCCAGCAGCTTGATAATGGGGAGAACCTACGAGCAGTACTTC. Translating gives CASSLIMGRTYEQYF.

This clone came up a few times. The chain recombines TRBV27 with TRBJ2-7; possible D gene TRBD2, 6 bases. This CDR3 has 14 residues. V was trimmed by 6 bases and J by 2 bases, leaving 14 bases between them. Germline CDR1 MNHEY, CDR2 SMNVEV (reference sequence). Here the CDR3 reads CASSPGGSPYEQYF. In DNA, the CDR3 is TGTGCCAGCAGCCCTGGGGGGAGCCCCTACGAGCAGTACTTC.

CDR3 residues: CASSPAPADTEAFF. In DNA, the CDR3 is TGTGCCAGCTCACCCGCTCCGGCGGACACTGAAGCTTTCTTT. The gene calls are TRBV18 and TRBJ1-1; D unresolved. The CDR3 spans 14 residues. Per germline, CDR1 KGHSH and CDR2 LQKENI. Trimming shortened V by 3 bases and J by 3 bases, and 11 bases separated the two germline ends.

J is TRBJ2-5 and V is TRBV7-2, with 8 bases that match TRBD2. Trimming removed 1 base from V and 4 bases from J; junction bases left unmatched: 8. The CDR3 sequence is 16 residues long. Germline CDR1 reads SGHTA; CDR2 reads FQGNSA. CDR3 DNA: TGTGCCAGCAGCTTAGGACCGGGGGGGCCAGGAGAGACCCAGTACTTC. It translates to CASSLGPGGPGETQYF.

This chain links TRBV5-1 with TRBJ2-1, with 13 bases aligning to TRBD2. The CDR3 is 15 residues long. V trimming: 0 bases; J trimming: 12 bases; junction bases outside the gene matches: 6. Germline V gene sequence: CDR1 SGHRS, CDR2 YFSETQ. The CDR3 loop reads CASSLGGGLAGRQFF. CDR3 in DNA: TGCGCCAGCAGCTTGGGGGGGGGACTAGCGGGACGGCAGTTCTTC.

The J gene is TRBJ2-2, the V gene TRBV6-6; perhaps TRBD1 as D (5 bases). Germline CDR1 reads MNHNY; CDR2 reads SVGAGI (reference sequence). The CDR3 loop spans 14 amino acids. Trimming cost V 5 bases and J 7 bases, with 14 bases left between them. The CDR3, as DNA: TGTGCCAGCAGTGACTTCAGGGTCGTCGGGGAGCTGTTTTTT. Its translation is CASSDFRVVGELFF.

The chain joins TRBV5-8 to TRBJ2-2; weak D call: TRBD2 (7 bases). The CDR3 runs to 17 residues. The germline V gene has CDR1 SGHTS and CDR2 YDEGEE. Between the trimmed V and J ends, which lost 2 bases and 4 bases, there was a span of 18 bases. The CDR3 region is CASSFRGGAVGTGELFF. The CDR3 nucleotides read TGTGCCAGCAGCTTCCGTGGGGGGGCTGTTGGCACCGGGGAGCTGTTTTTT.

V and J are TRBV7-9 and TRBJ2-2; D unclear. Trimming shortened V by 7 bases and J by 0 bases, and 21 bases separated the two germline ends. The CDR3 is 18 residues long. Germline CDR1 SEHNR, CDR2 FQNEAQ (reference sequence). The DNA of the CDR3 is TGTGCCAGCACACACCGCCGGATAAGCGAGCCGAACACCGGGGAGCTGTTTTTT. This translates into CASTHRRISEPNTGELFF.

The count of this clone is one. The V gene is TRBV10-2, the J gene TRBJ1-1, with no clear D. The length of the CDR3 is 15 residues. V was pared by 5 bases and J by 1 base, with 14 bases between. Germline V lookup: CDR1 WSHSY, CDR2 SAAADI. DNA of the CDR3: TGCGCCAGCAGTCGGGGAGAGATGGGGAACACTGAAGCTTTCTTT. It specifies CASSRGEMGNTEAFF.

The rearrangement links TRBV19 to TRBJ2-7; no clear D. V was clipped by 3 bases and J by 4 bases, with 10 bases between them. Germline CDR1 is LNHDA and CDR2 is SQIVND (reference sequence). This CDR3 is built from 13 residues. This CDR3 reads CASSIPRSYEQYF. The DNA of the CDR3 is TGTGCCAGTAGTATCCCCCGGAGTTACGAGCAGTACTTC.

The chain has TRBV20-1 and TRBJ1-4; no reliable D call. The CDR3 totals 10 residues. Germline V gives CDR1 DFQATT, CDR2 SNEGSKA (reference sequence). V was trimmed by 3 bases and J by 8 bases, leaving 4 bases between them. The CDR3 sequence is CSAREEKLFF. The CDR3 DNA reads TGCAGTGCTAGGGAGGAAAAACTGTTTTTT.

The rearrangement links TRBV7-2 to TRBJ1-6, with D maybe TRBD1 (6 bases). V was clipped by 4 bases and J by 8 bases, with 9 bases between them. The CDR3 spans 13 residues. The germline gives CDR1 SGHTA, CDR2 FQGNSA. The CDR3 reads CASSSGQYSPLHF. In DNA, the CDR3 is TGTGCCAGCAGCTCAGGACAGTATTCACCCCTCCACTTT.